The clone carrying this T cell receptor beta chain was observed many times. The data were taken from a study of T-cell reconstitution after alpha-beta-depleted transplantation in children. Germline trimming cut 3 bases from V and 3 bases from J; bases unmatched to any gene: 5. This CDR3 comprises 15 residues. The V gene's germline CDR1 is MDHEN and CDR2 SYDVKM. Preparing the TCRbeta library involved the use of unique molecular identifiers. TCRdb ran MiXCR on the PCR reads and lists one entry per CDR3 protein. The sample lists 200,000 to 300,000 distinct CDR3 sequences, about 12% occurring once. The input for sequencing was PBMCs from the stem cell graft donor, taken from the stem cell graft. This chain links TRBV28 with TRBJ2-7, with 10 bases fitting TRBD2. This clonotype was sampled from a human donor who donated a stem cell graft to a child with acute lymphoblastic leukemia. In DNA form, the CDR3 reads TGTGCCAGCAGTTTTCGGGTAGCGGGGGGCTACGAGCAGTACTTC. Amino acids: CASSFRVAGGYEQYF.